The clone carrying this T cell receptor (beta chain) was seen a few times. Its antigen is unidentified. This sample was taken from a study of cytomegalovirus exposure and HLA in healthy donors. Use of 60 Vbeta and 13 Jbeta primers characterized the PCR. The data were produced by immunoSEQ multiplex PCR, yet TCRdb's version contains in-frame clones alone and is incomplete. The sample holds about 140,000 clones; 65% to 80% are singletons and the top ten take approximately 3%. CDR1 and CDR2 from the germline V gene are MDHEN and SYDVKM. V gave up 3 bases and J gave up 1 base, with 4 bases separating them. The CDR3 runs to 12 residues. Study findings and constraints: Sequencing artifact likely explains a cluster of highly shared sequence variants. Per a prior analysis, the majority of TCR beta V segments were productive roughly 90% or roughly 30% of the time.

The V and J genes are TRBV28 and TRBJ2-7; D unresolved. The sample taken for sequencing was PBMCs. The receptor was isolated from a male donor in good health and CMV-seronegative. CDR3 nucleotide sequence: TGTGCCAGCAGTTTTCCTTCCTACGAGCAGTACTTC. It codes for CASSFPSYEQYF.